This paragraph covers one T cell receptor beta chain sequence. These data come from a study of blood T cell repertoires in COVID-19. Study-wide background: From the United States, Italy and Spain came samples of acute and convalescent COVID-19. PBMCs, B-cell-depleted T cells, or T cells were the source of the cDNA or gDNA that made up the material.

Some clones are missing from TCRdb's copy, which holds only in-frame ones; the method was immunoSEQ multiplex PCR. The profile shows some 80,000 clones, around four fifths of them singletons. The sequenced sample consisted of peripheral blood. The sequence was collected from a human donor in a cohort sampled during active COVID-19.

The CDR3 is CASSPTDSYNEQFF. The DNA of the CDR3 is TGTGCCAGCTCACCTACGGACTCTTACAATGAGCAGTTCTTC. The V gene is TRBV18, the J gene TRBJ2-1, with a tentative D call TRBD2 (5 bases). The V gene lost 3 bases and the J gene lost 4 bases, with 10 bases spanning the gap. The CDR3 length is 14 residues. Per germline, CDR1 KGHSH and CDR2 LQKENI.